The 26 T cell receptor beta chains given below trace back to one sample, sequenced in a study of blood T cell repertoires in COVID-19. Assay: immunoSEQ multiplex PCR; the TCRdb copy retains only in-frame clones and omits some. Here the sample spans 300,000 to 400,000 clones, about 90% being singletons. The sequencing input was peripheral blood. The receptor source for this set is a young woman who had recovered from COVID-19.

The CDR3 reads CASSRSGVNEQFF. CDR3 nucleotides: TGTGCCAGCAGCCGAAGCGGGGTCAATGAGCAGTTCTTC. V usage is TRBV7-2 and J usage is TRBJ2-1, with 7 bases aligning to TRBD2. The germline V gene encodes CDR1 SGHTA and CDR2 FQGNSA. The trim removed 5 bases at V and 6 bases at J, leaving 4 bases unmatched. CDR3 length: 13 amino acids. Based on the CDR3 plus reference TRBV7-2 and TRBJ2-1, the full variable domain is GAGVSQSPSNKVTEKGKDVELRCDPISGHTALYWYRQSLGQGLEFLIYFQGNSAPDKSGLPSDRFSAERTGGSVSTLTIQRTQQEDSAVYLCASSRSGVNEQFFGPGTRLTVL.

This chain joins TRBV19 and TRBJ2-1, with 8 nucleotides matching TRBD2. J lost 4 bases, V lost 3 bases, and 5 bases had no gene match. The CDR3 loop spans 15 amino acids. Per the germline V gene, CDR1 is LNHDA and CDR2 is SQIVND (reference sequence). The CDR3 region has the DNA TGTGCCAGTAGTATCGGGAGCGGGGGATACAATGAGCAGTTCTTC. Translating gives CASSIGSGGYNEQFF.

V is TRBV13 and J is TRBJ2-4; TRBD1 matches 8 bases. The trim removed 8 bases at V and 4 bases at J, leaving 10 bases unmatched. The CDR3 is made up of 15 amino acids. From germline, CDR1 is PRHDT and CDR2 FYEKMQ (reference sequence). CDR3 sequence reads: CASGSSGGLKNIQYF. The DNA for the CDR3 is TGTGCCAGCGGGTCGTCAGGGGGCCTGAAAAACATTCAGTACTTC.

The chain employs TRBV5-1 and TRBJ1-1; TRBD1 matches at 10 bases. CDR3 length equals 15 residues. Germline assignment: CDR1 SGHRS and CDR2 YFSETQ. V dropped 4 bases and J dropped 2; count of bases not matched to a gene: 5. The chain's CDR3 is CASSGGQGDNTEAFF. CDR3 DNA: TGCGCCAGCAGCGGCGGACAGGGGGACAACACTGAAGCTTTCTTT.

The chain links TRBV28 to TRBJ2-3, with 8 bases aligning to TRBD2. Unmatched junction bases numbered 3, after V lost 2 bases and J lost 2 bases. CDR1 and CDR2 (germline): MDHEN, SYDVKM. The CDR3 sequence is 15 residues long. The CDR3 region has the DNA TGTGCCAGCAGTTTAGTAGCGGGACTCACAGATACGCAGTATTTT. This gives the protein CASSLVAGLTDTQYF.

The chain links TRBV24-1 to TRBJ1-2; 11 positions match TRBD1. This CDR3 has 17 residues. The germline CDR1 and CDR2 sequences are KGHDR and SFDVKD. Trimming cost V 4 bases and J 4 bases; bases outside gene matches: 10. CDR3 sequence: CATSDRRTGGDGYGYTF. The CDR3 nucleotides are TGTGCCACCAGTGACCGTAGGACAGGGGGCGATGGCTATGGCTACACCTTC.

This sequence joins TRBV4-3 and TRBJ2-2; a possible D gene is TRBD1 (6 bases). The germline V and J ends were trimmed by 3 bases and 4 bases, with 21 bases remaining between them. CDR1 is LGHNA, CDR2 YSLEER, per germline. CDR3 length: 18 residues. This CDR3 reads CASSHLGSGGEVTGELFF. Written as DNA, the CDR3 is TGCGCCAGCAGCCATCTTGGGTCTGGGGGCGAGGTCACCGGGGAGCTGTTTTTT.

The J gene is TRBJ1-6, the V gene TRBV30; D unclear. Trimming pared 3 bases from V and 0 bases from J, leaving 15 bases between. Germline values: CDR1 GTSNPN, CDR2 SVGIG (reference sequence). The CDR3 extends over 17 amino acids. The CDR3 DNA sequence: TGTGCCTGGAGCCCGGCCCCGGGGAGCTCCTATAATTCACCCCTCCACTTT. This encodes CAWSPAPGSSYNSPLHF.

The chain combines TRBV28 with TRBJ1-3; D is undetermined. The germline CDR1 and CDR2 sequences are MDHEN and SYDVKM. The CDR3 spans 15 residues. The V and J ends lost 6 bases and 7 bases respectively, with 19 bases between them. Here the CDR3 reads CASSTAAEGGNTIYF. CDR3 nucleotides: TGTGCCAGCAGCACAGCGGCGGAGGGAGGGAACACCATATATTTT.

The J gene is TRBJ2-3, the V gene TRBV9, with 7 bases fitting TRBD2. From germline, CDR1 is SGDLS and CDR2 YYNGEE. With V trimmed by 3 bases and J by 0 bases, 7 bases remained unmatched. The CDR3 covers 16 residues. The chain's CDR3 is CASSAGGGGSTDTQYF. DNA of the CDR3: TGTGCCAGCAGCGCGGGGGGTGGCGGGAGCACAGATACGCAGTATTTT.

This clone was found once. CDR3 DNA: TGTGCCAGCACCCTCTCAGCCCTGGACAGAACGAACACCGGGGAGCTGTTTTTT. The encoded protein is CASTLSALDRTNTGELFF. V is TRBV11-2 and J is TRBJ2-2, with D possibly being TRBD1 (6 bases). The CDR3 consists of 18 residues. Germline V lookup: CDR1 SGHAT, CDR2 FQNNGV. The germline V and J ends were trimmed by 7 bases and 0 bases, with 21 bases remaining between them.

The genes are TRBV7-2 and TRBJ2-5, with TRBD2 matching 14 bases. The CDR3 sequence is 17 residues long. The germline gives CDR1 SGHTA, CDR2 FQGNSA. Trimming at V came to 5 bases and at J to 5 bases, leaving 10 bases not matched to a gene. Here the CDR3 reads CASSPRGTSGSWETQYF. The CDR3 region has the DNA TGTGCCAGCAGCCCGAGGGGGACTAGCGGGAGTTGGGAGACCCAGTACTTC.

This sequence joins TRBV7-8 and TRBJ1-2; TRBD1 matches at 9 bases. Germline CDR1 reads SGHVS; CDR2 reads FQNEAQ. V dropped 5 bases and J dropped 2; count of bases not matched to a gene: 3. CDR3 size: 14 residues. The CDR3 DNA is TGTGCCAGCAGCGCGACAGGGGGGAACTATGGCTACACCTTC. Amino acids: CASSATGGNYGYTF. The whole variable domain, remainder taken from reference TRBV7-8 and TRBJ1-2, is GAGVSQSPRYKVAKRGQDVALRCDPISGHVSLFWYQQALGQGPEFLTYFQNEAQLDKSGLPSDRFFAERPEGSVSTLKIQRTQQEDSAVYLCASSATGGNYGYTFGSGTRLTVV.

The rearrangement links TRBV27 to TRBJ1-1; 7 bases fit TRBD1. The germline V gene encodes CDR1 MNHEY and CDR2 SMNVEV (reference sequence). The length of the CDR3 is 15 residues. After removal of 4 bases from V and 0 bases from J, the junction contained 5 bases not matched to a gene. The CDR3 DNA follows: TGTGCCAGCAGTTCCGCCGGGACAGTGAACACTGAAGCTTTCTTT. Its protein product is CASSSAGTVNTEAFF.

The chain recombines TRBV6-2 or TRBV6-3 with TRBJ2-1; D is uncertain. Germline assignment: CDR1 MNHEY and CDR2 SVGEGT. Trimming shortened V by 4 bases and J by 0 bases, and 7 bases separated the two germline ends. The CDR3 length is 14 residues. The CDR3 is CASSSDSSYNEQFF. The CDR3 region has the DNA TGTGCCAGCAGTTCCGATAGCTCCTACAATGAGCAGTTCTTC.

The CDR3 protein is CSVSQRGSTDTQYF. As DNA, the CDR3 is TGCAGCGTTTCTCAGCGGGGGAGCACAGATACGCAGTATTTT. The V gene is TRBV29-1, the J gene TRBJ2-3, with 8 bases aligning to TRBD2. Germline trimming cut 5 bases from V and 0 bases from J; bases unmatched to any gene: 4. The germline V gene encodes CDR1 SQVTM and CDR2 ANQGSEA. CDR3 length: 14 amino acids.

CDR3 in DNA: TGTGCCACCAGTGACACCAGCGGGGCAGATACGCAGTATTTT. This translates into CATSDTSGADTQYF. The chain joins TRBV24-1 to TRBJ2-3; 7 bases line up with TRBD2. CDR3 length: 14 residues. Germline CDR1 reads KGHDR; CDR2 reads SFDVKD. Trimming removed 4 bases from V and 4 bases from J; junction bases left unmatched: 4.

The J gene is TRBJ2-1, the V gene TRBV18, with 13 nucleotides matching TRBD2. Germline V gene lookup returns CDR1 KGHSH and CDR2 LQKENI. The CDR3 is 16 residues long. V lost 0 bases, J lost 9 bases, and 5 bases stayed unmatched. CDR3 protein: CASSPPGLAGLGEQFF. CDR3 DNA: TGTGCCAGCTCACCACCGGGACTAGCGGGATTAGGTGAGCAGTTCTTC. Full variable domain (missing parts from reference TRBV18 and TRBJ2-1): NAGVMQNPRHLVRRRGQEARLRCSPMKGHSHVYWYRQLPEEGLKFMVYLQKENIIDESGMPKERFSAEFPKEGPSILRIQQVVRGDSAAYFCASSPPGLAGLGEQFFGPGTRLTVL.

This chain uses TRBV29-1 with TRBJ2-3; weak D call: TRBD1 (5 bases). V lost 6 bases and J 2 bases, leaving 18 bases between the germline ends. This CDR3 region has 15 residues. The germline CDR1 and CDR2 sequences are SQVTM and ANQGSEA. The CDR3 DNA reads TGCAGCGTCTTCGTAAGGGGCACTAACACAGATACGCAGTATTTT. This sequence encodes CSVFVRGTNTDTQYF.

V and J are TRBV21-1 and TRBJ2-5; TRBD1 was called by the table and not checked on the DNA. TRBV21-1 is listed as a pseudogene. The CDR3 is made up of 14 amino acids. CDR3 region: CASSKQGPKETQYF. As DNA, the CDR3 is TGTGCCAGCAGCAAACAGGGCCCCAAGGAGACCCAGTACTTC.

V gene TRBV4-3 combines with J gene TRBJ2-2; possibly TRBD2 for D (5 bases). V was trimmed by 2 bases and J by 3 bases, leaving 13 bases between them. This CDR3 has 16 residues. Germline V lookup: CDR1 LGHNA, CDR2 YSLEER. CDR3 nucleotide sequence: TGCGCCAGCAGCCAATCTCCGGGAAGGGACACCGGGGAGCTGTTTTTT. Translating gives CASSQSPGRDTGELFF.

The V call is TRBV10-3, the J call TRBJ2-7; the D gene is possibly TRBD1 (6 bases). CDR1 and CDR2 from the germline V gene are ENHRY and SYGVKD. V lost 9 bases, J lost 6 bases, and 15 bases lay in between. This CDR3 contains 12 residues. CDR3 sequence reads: CAIRGVGGEQYV. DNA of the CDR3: TGTGCCATACGGGGCGTAGGGGGCGAGCAGTACGTC.

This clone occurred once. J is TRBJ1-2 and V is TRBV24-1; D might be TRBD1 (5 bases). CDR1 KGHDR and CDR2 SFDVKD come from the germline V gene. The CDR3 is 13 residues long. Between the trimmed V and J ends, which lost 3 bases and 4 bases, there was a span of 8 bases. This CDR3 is CATSDPGGYGYTF. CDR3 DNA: TGTGCCACCAGTGATCCGGGGGGCTATGGCTACACCTTC.

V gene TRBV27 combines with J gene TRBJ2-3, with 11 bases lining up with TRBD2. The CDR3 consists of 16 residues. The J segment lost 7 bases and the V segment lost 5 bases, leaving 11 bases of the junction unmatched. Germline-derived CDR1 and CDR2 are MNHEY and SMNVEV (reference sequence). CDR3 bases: TGTGCCAGCAGTAAATTGCTAGCGGGAGGTTCATATACGCAGTATTTT. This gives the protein CASSKLLAGGSYTQYF.

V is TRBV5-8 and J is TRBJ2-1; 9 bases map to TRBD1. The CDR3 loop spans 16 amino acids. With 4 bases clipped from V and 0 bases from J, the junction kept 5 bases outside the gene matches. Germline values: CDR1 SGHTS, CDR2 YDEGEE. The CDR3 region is CASSSDRGGSYNEQFF. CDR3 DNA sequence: TGTGCCAGCAGCAGCGACAGGGGGGGCTCCTACAATGAGCAGTTCTTC.

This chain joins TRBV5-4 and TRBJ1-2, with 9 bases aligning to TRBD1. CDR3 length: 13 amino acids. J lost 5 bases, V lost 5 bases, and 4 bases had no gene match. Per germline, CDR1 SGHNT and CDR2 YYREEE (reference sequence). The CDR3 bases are TGTGCCAGCAGTAATGGACAGGGGTATGGCTACACCTTC. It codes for CASSNGQGYGYTF.